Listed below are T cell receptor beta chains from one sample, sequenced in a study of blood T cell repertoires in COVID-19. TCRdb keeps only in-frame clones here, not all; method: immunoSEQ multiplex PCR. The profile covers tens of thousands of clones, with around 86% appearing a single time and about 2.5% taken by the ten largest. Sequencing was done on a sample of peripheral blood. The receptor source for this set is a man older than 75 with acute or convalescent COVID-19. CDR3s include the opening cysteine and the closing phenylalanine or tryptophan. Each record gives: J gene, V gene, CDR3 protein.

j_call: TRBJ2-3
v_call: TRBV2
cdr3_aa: CASSAQGTTDTQYF

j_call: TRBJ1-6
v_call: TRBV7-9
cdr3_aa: CASSLAGFNSPLHF

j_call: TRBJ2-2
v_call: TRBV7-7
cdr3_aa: CASSPGVAGVGELFF

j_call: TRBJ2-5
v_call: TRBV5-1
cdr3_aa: CASGRDTQETQYF

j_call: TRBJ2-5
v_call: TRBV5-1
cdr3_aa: CASSSSPRETQYF

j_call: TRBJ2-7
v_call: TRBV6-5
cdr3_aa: CASSYRGRNEQYF

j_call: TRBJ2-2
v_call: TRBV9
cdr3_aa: CASSVARELFF

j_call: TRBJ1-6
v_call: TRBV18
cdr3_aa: CASSPFGDRVNSPLHF

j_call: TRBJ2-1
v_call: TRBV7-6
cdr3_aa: CASSLAVGGSSYNEQFF

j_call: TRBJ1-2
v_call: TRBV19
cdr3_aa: CASSSRDYGYTF

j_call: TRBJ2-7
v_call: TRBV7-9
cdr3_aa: CASSWGNGQLSYEQYF

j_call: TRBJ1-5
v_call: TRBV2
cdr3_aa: CASGEGHGGVQPQHF

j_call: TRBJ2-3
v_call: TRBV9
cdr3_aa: CASSVGILAGAFTDTQYF

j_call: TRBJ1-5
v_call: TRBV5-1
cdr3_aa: CASSLDGTGLNQPQHF

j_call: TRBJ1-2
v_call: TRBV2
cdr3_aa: CASSRDSVNYGYTF

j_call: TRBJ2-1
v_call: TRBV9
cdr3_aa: CASSVAGGEGHSYNEQFF

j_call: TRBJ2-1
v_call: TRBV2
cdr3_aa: CASRDSGNDEQFF

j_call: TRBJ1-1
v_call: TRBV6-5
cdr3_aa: CASRAGYRGGPEAFF

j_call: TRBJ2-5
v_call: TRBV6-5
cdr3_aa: CASSYSAGGQETQYF

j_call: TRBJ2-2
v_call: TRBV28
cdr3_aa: CASSLGQNRGELFF

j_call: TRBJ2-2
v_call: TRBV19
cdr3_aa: CASSRRTGQGNTGELFF

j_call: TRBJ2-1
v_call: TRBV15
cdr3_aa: CATSRDLAGGKEQFF

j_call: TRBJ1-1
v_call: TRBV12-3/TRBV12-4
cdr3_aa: CASSNGYTEAFF

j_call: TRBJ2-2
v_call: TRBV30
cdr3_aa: CAWTNLQGRGTGELFF

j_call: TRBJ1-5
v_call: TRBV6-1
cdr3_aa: CASSEHRGNQPQHF

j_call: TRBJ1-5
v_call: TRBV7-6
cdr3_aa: CASSRRQGAQAQPQHF

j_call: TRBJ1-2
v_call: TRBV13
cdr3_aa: CASSPGRGQFRYGYTF

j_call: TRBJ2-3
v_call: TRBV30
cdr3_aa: CAWSSTDTQYF

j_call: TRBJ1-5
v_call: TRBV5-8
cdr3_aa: CASSLQGFSNQPQHF

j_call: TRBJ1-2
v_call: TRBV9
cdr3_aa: CASSASGVGGYDYGYTF

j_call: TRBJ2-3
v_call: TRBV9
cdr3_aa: CASSVDITDTQYF

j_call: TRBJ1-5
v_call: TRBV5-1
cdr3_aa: CASSHMGGPEQPQHF

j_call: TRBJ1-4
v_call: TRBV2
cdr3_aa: CASSRGGGATNEKLFF

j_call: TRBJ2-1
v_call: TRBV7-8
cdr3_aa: CASRADAFGQDSYNEQFF

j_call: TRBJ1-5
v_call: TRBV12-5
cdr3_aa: CASGQGQGRGQPQHF